The entry below gives a single TCR beta chain sequence along with its context. What it binds is not known. The assay was immunoSEQ multiplex PCR, and TCRdb's table has in-frame clones only and misses some. The sample shows about 50,000 clones, 85% to 90% of them seen only once. V lost 4 bases and J lost 5; bases outside the gene matches: 7. There are 15 residues in the CDR3. From germline, CDR1 is LNHNV and CDR2 YYDKDF (reference sequence). These data come from a study of CD4+ T cells in melanoma. Whole-study results and caveats: A reported correlation linked neoantigen-specific CD4+ T cells to CD8+, macrophage and B cell function.

The sequence was collected from a human donor with melanoma. The sample consisted of peripheral blood. The J gene is TRBJ1-2, the V gene TRBV15; 10 nucleotides line up with TRBD1. CDR3 residues: CATSTGDRGGYGYTF. For the CDR3, the DNA is TGTGCCACCAGCACCGGGGACAGGGGCGGTTATGGCTACACCTTC.